This is a list of T cell receptor beta chains from one sample in a study of early T cells in non-severe SARS-CoV-2 infection. MiXCR, applied by TCRdb to the 5' RACE reads, yields one record per CDR3 protein. The table shows about 50,000 distinct CDR3 sequences, with approximately 8.5% occurring only once. The sample taken for sequencing was whole blood. Source of these receptors: an adult who was a healthcare worker with PCR-confirmed SARS-CoV-2 infection or an uninfected control (not recorded which). The CDR3 runs from the conserved cysteine through the conserved F or W. The order of the fields is V gene, clone size, J gene, D gene, CDR3 DNA, CDR3 protein. A D gene is named only where the DNA matches it firmly. Clone size is not always given. Where it is, it says once, few, many or a class for expanded clones.

TRBV5-4	few	TRBJ2-4	TRBD1	TGTGCCAGCAGCTCGGACAGGGTTGGGGCCAAAAACATTCAGTACTTC	CASSSDRVGAKNIQYF
TRBV6-2/TRBV6-3	many	TRBJ1-1	.	TGTGCCAGCATCGCTAATCGTCCGGGGGCGCGAGCTTTCTTT	CASIANRPGARAFF
TRBV3-2	.	TRBJ2-7	.	TGTGCCAGCAGCCAAGGGGGACAGATCTACGAGCAGTACTTC	CASSQGGQIYEQYF
TRBV6-2/TRBV6-3	.	TRBJ2-7	.	TGTGCCAGCAGCCCAATCGGGGCAGGGAGCTACGAGCAGTACTTC	CASSPIGAGSYEQYF
TRBV28	.	TRBJ2-7	.	TGTGCCAGCAGTTCCAACGCCAGGGCCGAGCAGTACTTC	CASSSNARAEQYF
TRBV20-1	few	TRBJ1-4	.	TGCAGTGCTAGGGGGTCCGCAACTAATGAAAAACTGTTTTTT	CSARGSATNEKLFF
TRBV7-6	many	TRBJ2-2	TRBD2	TGTGCCAGCAGCTTATATGCTACTAGCGGGAACACCGGGGAGCTGTTTTTT	CASSLYATSGNTGELFF
TRBV28	few	TRBJ1-5	TRBD1	TGTGCCAGCAGGCACAGGGGAGCGAGCAATCAGCCCCAGCATTTT	CASRHRGASNQPQHF
TRBV6-6	.	TRBJ2-4	.	TGTGCCAGCAGTTCCCGACTTACAAACATTCAGTACTTC	CASSSRLTNIQYF
TRBV7-8	few	TRBJ2-1	TRBD2	TGTGCCAGCAGCTTACCCCCGGGACTAGCGGGAGGCCGGCCAATGAATGAGCAGTTCTTC	CASSLPPGLAGGRPMNEQFF
TRBV11-3	.	TRBJ2-7	TRBD2	TGTGCCAGCAGCTTGGGGACTAGCAGGGAGCAGTACTTC	CASSLGTSREQYF
TRBV5-5	.	TRBJ2-7	TRBD1	TGTGCCAGCAGCCCCCAAGTCCCCGGACAGGTCTACGGGCAGTACTTC	CASSPQVPGQVYGQYF
TRBV4-2	many	TRBJ1-1	TRBD1	TGTGCCAGCAGCCAAGTCGGTCAGGGGGGCACTGAAGCTTTCTTT	CASSQVGQGGTEAFF
TRBV7-9	many	TRBJ2-7	.	TGTGCCAGCAGCTCTAAACAGGGAACCTACGAGCAGTACTTC	CASSSKQGTYEQYF
TRBV7-9	many	TRBJ2-3	.	TGTGCCAGCAACCAATTTGAGACAGATACGCAGTATTTT	CASNQFETDTQYF
TRBV5-4	many	TRBJ1-1	TRBD1	TGTGCCAGCAGCTTGAGGGGGCGTTATGCTTTCTTT	CASSLRGRYAFF
TRBV7-8	.	TRBJ2-3	.	TGTGCCAGCAGCCGTGTGGGGGCAGATACGCAGTATTTT	CASSRVGADTQYF
TRBV14	few	TRBJ2-1	TRBD2	TGTGCCAGCAGCCTTACTAGCGGGAGTAGTGGGTCGACCTACAATGAGCAGTTCTTC	CASSLTSGSSGSTYNEQFF
TRBV7-2	few	TRBJ2-3	.	TGTGCCAGCAGCTTAGGGGCTAGCGCCAACACAGATACGCAGTATTTT	CASSLGASANTDTQYF
TRBV9	.	TRBJ2-7	TRBD2	TGTGCCAGCAGCCCCTCGGGGGGAAACGAGCAGTACTTC	CASSPSGGNEQYF
TRBV4-2	many	TRBJ2-7	.	TGTGCCAGCAGCCAAGAATGGATAGGGGGCTACGAGCAGTACTTC	CASSQEWIGGYEQYF
TRBV28	.	TRBJ2-7	TRBD1	TGTGCCAGCAGTTCCGCTCCGACAGGGACCTACGAGCAGTACTTC	CASSSAPTGTYEQYF
TRBV29-1	many	TRBJ1-3	.	TGCAGCGTTGAAGTACAGGGCATGGGAAACACCATATATTTT	CSVEVQGMGNTIYF
TRBV5-5	.	TRBJ2-7	.	TGTGCCAGCAGCCTCTCAGGGGAAACCTACGAGCAGTACTTC	CASSLSGETYEQYF
TRBV6-5	few	TRBJ2-7	TRBD2	TGTGCCAGCAGCTCGGGGGCGGGAGGGCCTGGAGAGCAGTACTTC	CASSSGAGGPGEQYF
TRBV9	few	TRBJ2-1	TRBD2	TGTGCCAGCAGCGTAGCGACTAGCGGGGATTTTTCTCAGTTCTTC	CASSVATSGDFSQFF
TRBV18	.	TRBJ2-5	TRBD2	TGTGCCAGCTCACCCCGACTAGCGGGAGGTGAAGAGACCCAGTACTTC	CASSPRLAGGEETQYF
TRBV29-1	many	TRBJ2-1	.	TGCAGCGCGAGATACAATGAGCAGTTCTTC	CSARYNEQFF
TRBV5-1	few	TRBJ2-2	.	TGCGCCAGCAGCTTGTTTAAGGACAGTACGCCCGGGGAGCTGTTTTTT	CASSLFKDSTPGELFF
TRBV29-1	.	TRBJ2-7	.	TGCAGCGTTCACAGGGCGTCGGACGAGCAGTACTTC	CSVHRASDEQYF
TRBV3-1	many	TRBJ1-1	.	TGTGCCAGCAGCCAAGGTGGACACACTCTGAACACTGAAGCTTTCTTT	CASSQGGHTLNTEAFF
TRBV11-2	many	TRBJ2-7	.	TGTGCCAGCAGCTTAGGGCAGACCTACGAGCAGTACTTC	CASSLGQTYEQYF
TRBV12-3/TRBV12-4	many	TRBJ2-2	.	TGTGCCAGCAGCTCTGCGAGGCCTTCCCCGCAGCCGAACACCGGGGAGCTGTTTTTT	CASSSARPSPQPNTGELFF
TRBV6-5	many	TRBJ2-6	.	TGTGCCAGCAGTTACTCGGGGGGGCAGATGAGCTCTGGGGCCAACGTCCTGACTTTC	CASSYSGGQMSSGANVLTF
TRBV12-3/TRBV12-4	.	TRBJ2-5	.	TGTGCCAGCAGTCGGGGGAGGACCCAGTACTTC	CASSRGRTQYF
TRBV24-1	many	TRBJ2-3	TRBD1	TGTGCCACCAGCCAGTGGGGACAGGGGCAGGGAGATACGCAGTATTTT	CATSQWGQGQGDTQYF
TRBV6-2/TRBV6-3	few	TRBJ2-1	TRBD1	TGTGCCAGCAGTCCCCTCGGGACAGGAGGGAATGAGCAGTTCTTC	CASSPLGTGGNEQFF
TRBV18	.	TRBJ1-5	.	TGTACCAGCTCACGAGATTCAGGTCAGCCCCAGCATTTT	CTSSRDSGQPQHF
TRBV5-1	.	TRBJ2-3	.	TGCGCCAGCAGCTTGGTGTCAGGCACGCACACAGATACGCAGTATTTT	CASSLVSGTHTDTQYF
TRBV7-8	.	TRBJ2-2	.	TGTGCCAGCAGCTTGGCGGAATACACCGGGGAGCTGTTTTTT	CASSLAEYTGELFF
TRBV11-2	many	TRBJ2-5	TRBD2	TGTGCCAGCAGCCTGGGACTAGCGGGAGGGACTCAAGAGGCCCAGTACTTC	CASSLGLAGGTQEAQYF
TRBV12-5	few	TRBJ2-5	.	TGTGCTAGTGGTTCCGGCGGCCAAGAGACCCAGTACTTC	CASGSGGQETQYF
TRBV14	.	TRBJ2-1	.	TGTGCCAGCAGCCAGCCAGGGAGTGCCTCCTACAATGAGCAGTTCTTC	CASSQPGSASYNEQFF
TRBV5-4	many	TRBJ2-1	TRBD2	TGTGCCAGCAGCTTGGGGGGCGGGAGCTCCTACAATGAGCAGTTCTTC	CASSLGGGSSYNEQFF
TRBV28	many	TRBJ1-2	.	TGTGCCAGCAGCACTGGCGCTAACTATGGCTACACCTTC	CASSTGANYGYTF